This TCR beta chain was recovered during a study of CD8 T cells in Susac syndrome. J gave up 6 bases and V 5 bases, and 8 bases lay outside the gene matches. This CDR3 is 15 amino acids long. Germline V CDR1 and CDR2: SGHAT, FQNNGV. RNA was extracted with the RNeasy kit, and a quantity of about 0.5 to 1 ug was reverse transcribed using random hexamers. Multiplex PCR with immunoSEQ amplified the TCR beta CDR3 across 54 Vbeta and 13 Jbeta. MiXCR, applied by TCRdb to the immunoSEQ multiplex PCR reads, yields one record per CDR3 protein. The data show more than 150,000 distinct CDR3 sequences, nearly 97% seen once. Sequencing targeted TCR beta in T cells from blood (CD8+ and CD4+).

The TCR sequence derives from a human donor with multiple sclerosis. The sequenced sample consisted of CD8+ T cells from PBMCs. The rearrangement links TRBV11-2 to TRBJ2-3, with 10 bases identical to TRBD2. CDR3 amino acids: CASSLSGGSGDTQYF. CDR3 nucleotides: TGTGCCAGCAGCCTTAGCGGGGGGTCCGGTGATACGCAGTATTTT.